These T cell receptor beta chains were read from a single sample in a study of blood T cell repertoires in COVID-19. Using immunoSEQ multiplex PCR, the repertoire was profiled, and TCRdb retains in-frame clones only, with some absent. This table has tens of thousands of clones, roughly 83% appearing once. Sample: peripheral blood. All receptors come from a man aged 50 to 60 with acute or convalescent COVID-19. Each CDR3 is given with its conserved first and last residue. The D gene is left open where the match is weak. Only part of the rows carry a size: once, few, many, or a class if the clone is expanded.

TRBV19,-,TRBJ1-1,few,CASSTSLGHRKNTEAFF,TGTGCCAGTAGTACGAGCCTGGGACACCGAAAGAACACTGAAGCTTTCTTT
TRBV27,-,TRBJ2-7,-,CASSFFSWCTGDKKSSYEQYF,TGTGCCAGCAGTTTTTTTTCTTGGTGCACAGGTGACAAAAAAAGCTCCTACGAGCAGTACTTC
TRBV11-2,-,TRBJ1-1,-,CASSASRGDHTEAFF,TGTGCCAGCAGCGCCTCCCGCGGGGATCACACTGAAGCTTTCTTT
TRBV7-3,TRBD2,TRBJ2-5,-,CASSLNPSGAETQYF,TGTGCCAGCAGCTTAAATCCTAGCGGGGCTGAGACCCAGTACTTC
TRBV5-3,TRBD1,TRBJ2-5,many,CARSPRDRGRETQYF,TGTGCCAGAAGCCCCCGGGACAGGGGGCGTGAGACCCAGTACTTC
TRBV24-1,TRBD2,TRBJ2-1,-,CATSDVEAGDNEQFF,TGTGCCACCAGTGATGTGGAAGCGGGGGACAATGAGCAGTTCTTC
TRBV9,-,TRBJ1-1,-,CASSANLNRNTEAFF,TGTGCCAGCAGCGCCAACCTGAACAGGAACACTGAAGCTTTCTTT
TRBV7-3,-,TRBJ1-5,-,CASSSCGEKRWDSNQPQHF,TGTGCCAGCAGCTCCTGTGGGGAGAAGAGATGGGATAGCAATCAGCCCCAGCATTTT
TRBV28,-,TRBJ2-3,once,CASSFSSRDTQYF,TGTGCCAGCAGTTTCTCTAGCAGAGATACGCAGTATTTT
TRBV2,-,TRBJ1-5,-,CASRTGFSNQPQHF,TGTGCCAGCCGAACAGGATTTAGCAATCAGCCCCAGCATTTT
TRBV5-1,TRBD1,TRBJ2-7,few,CASSLVDRGYEQYF,TGCGCCAGCAGCTTGGTCGACAGGGGCTACGAGCAGTACTTC
TRBV7-9,TRBD1,TRBJ1-6,few,CASSLAWDREKNSPLHF,TGTGCCAGCAGCTTAGCGTGGGACAGGGAGAAGAATTCACCCCTCCACTTT
TRBV7-8,-,TRBJ2-7,once,CASSKLSQGTSYEQYF,TGTGCCAGCAGTAAACTCAGCCAGGGAACCTCCTACGAGCAGTACTTC
TRBV4-1,TRBD1,TRBJ1-2,few,CASSQDTGGLTGYTF,TGCGCCAGCAGCCAAGACACAGGGGGCTTAACCGGCTACACCTTC
TRBV18,-,TRBJ2-3,once,CASSSGLYTDTQYF,TGTGCCAGCTCATCGGGACTGTACACAGATACGCAGTATTTT
TRBV19,-,TRBJ1-2,-,CASSIPGQPVPLISQENGYTF,TGTGCCAGTAGTATCCCAGGACAGCCAGTACCACTAATTTCTCAAGAGAATGGCTACACCTTC
TRBV7-6,-,TRBJ1-3,-,CASSLMPRAAGNTIYF,TGTGCCAGCAGCTTAATGCCCAGGGCAGCTGGAAACACCATATATTTT
TRBV6-5,-,TRBJ1-1,few,CASSRGLENTEAFF,TGTGCCAGCAGCCGAGGGTTGGAGAACACTGAAGCTTTCTTT
TRBV7-9,TRBD1,TRBJ2-3,-,CASSFGQGVDTQYF,TGTGCCAGCAGCTTCGGACAGGGGGTTGATACGCAGTATTTT
TRBV3-1/TRBV3-2,TRBD1,TRBJ1-5,-,CASSQGQGGNQPQHF,TGTGCCAGCAGCCAGGGGCAGGGGGGCAATCAGCCCCAGCATTTT
TRBV24-1,-,TRBJ2-1,-,CATSEYDWNEQFF,TGTGCCACCAGTGAATATGACTGGAATGAGCAGTTCTTC
TRBV6-5,TRBD2,TRBJ2-3,-,CASVGLAGADTQYF,TGTGCCAGCGTTGGACTAGCGGGAGCAGATACGCAGTATTTT
TRBV18,TRBD1,TRBJ1-4,-,CASSPRLQGATNEKLFF,TGTGCCAGCTCACCACGATTACAGGGGGCAACTAATGAAAAACTGTTTTTT
TRBV6-4,-,TRBJ1-6,-,CASSENRAQSPLHF,TGTGCCAGCAGTGAGAACAGGGCCCAATCACCCCTCCACTTT
TRBV9,-,TRBJ1-6,-,CASSVAPSPADSPLHF,TGTGCCAGCAGCGTAGCTCCCTCCCCGGCGGATTCACCCCTCCACTTT
TRBV11-2,TRBD2,TRBJ2-3,few,CASSPRTSGLDTQYF,TGTGCCAGCAGCCCTAGGACTAGCGGGTTAGATACGCAGTATTTT
TRBV27,TRBD1,TRBJ1-6,-,CASSEGTGSSPLHF,TGTGCCAGCAGTGAAGGGACAGGCAGTTCACCCCTCCACTTT
TRBV7-3,TRBD2,TRBJ2-7,-,CASSSVRSGLPYEQYF,TGTGCCAGCAGCTCGGTACGGTCGGGACTACCATACGAGCAGTACTTC
TRBV5-1,-,TRBJ2-1,-,CASSLEVSGSKDEQFF,TGCGCCAGCAGCTTGGAAGTTAGCGGCAGCAAAGATGAGCAGTTCTTC
TRBV3-1/TRBV3-2,TRBD1,TRBJ2-1,-,CASSFHRGNEQFF,TGTGCCAGTTCTTTCCACAGGGGGAATGAGCAGTTCTTC
TRBV6-6,TRBD1,TRBJ2-1,-,CASSLDRERNEQFF,TGTGCCAGCAGTCTGGACAGGGAACGCAATGAGCAGTTCTTC
TRBV10-3,-,TRBJ2-2,once,CAISDRGAPTGELFF,TGTGCCATCAGTGATCGGGGGGCGCCCACCGGGGAGCTGTTTTTT
TRBV5-1,-,TRBJ2-7,few,CASSLGQLSEQYF,TGCGCCAGCAGCTTGGGACAGTTAAGCGAGCAGTACTTC
TRBV10-3,TRBD1,TRBJ2-5,-,CAISESRGGKADQYF,TGTGCCATCAGTGAGAGTAGAGGGGGCAAGGCGGACCAGTACTTC
TRBV23-1,-,TRBJ1-5,-,CASSGNQPQHF,TGCGCCAGCAGCGGGAATCAGCCCCAGCATTTT
TRBV27,TRBD1,TRBJ2-5,-,CASSLSRGQGTETQYF,TGTGCCAGCAGTTTAAGCCGGGGACAGGGAACCGAGACCCAGTACTTC
TRBV5-1,TRBD1,TRBJ2-2,-,CASSSGQDTGELFF,TGCGCCAGCAGCTCGGGACAGGACACCGGGGAGCTGTTTTTT
TRBV28,TRBD1,TRBJ1-2,-,CASSEGQRVYGYTF,TGTGCCAGCAGTGAGGGACAGCGAGTTTATGGCTACACCTTC
TRBV9,-,TRBJ2-2,-,CASSVVGGATTANTGELFF,TGTGCCAGCAGCGTAGTGGGGGGGGCGACTACCGCGAACACCGGGGAGCTGTTTTTT
TRBV5-1,TRBD2,TRBJ2-7,-,CASSEGSSGEQYF,TGCGCCAGCAGCGAAGGTTCTAGCGGTGAGCAGTACTTC
TRBV5-1,TRBD2,TRBJ2-3,once,CASSSSLAGEGDTQYF,TGCGCCAGCAGCTCCAGCCTAGCGGGGGAGGGAGATACGCAGTATTTT
TRBV11-2,-,TRBJ2-5,-,CASSPFEGTQYF,TGTGCCAGCAGCCCCTTCGAGGGGACCCAGTACTTC
TRBV29-1,-,TRBJ1-1,few,CSVSDSPSAEAFF,TGCAGTGTTTCCGACTCCCCCAGCGCTGAAGCTTTCTTT
TRBV19,TRBD1,TRBJ1-5,few,CASSAYVQGALNQPQHF,TGTGCCAGTAGTGCCTACGTACAGGGGGCCCTCAATCAGCCCCAGCATTTT
TRBV2,-,TRBJ1-6,-,CAGRGQYNSPLHF,TGTGCCGGGAGAGGACAGTATAATTCACCCCTCCACTTT
TRBV29-1,TRBD2,TRBJ2-5,-,CSVESIAGTETQYF,TGCAGCGTTGAATCCATAGCGGGGACGGAGACCCAGTACTTC
TRBV7-7,-,TRBJ2-5,-,CASSFIGGSQETQYF,TGTGCTAGCAGCTTCATTGGGGGGAGCCAAGAGACCCAGTACTTC
TRBV28,-,TRBJ1-2,-,CASNREGDYGYTF,TGTGCCAGCAACAGGGAGGGCGACTATGGCTACACCTTC
TRBV19,-,TRBJ2-2,-,CASSGINTGELFF,TGTGCCAGTTCGGGGATTAACACCGGGGAGCTGTTTTTT
TRBV24-1,TRBD1,TRBJ1-2,-,CATSDPDRGWGYTF,TGTGCCACCAGTGACCCTGACAGGGGTTGGGGCTACACCTTC
TRBV19,TRBD2,TRBJ2-7,-,CASSQLAGALEQYF,TGTGCCAGTAGCCAACTAGCGGGAGCGTTGGAGCAGTACTTC
TRBV6-5,TRBD2,TRBJ2-3,once,CASSFSGTTDTQYF,TGTGCCAGCAGTTTCAGCGGGACCACAGATACGCAGTATTTT
TRBV15,TRBD1,TRBJ1-1,-,CATSRTGALNTEAFF,TGTGCCACCAGCAGGACAGGGGCCCTGAACACTGAAGCTTTCTTT
TRBV27,TRBD2,TRBJ2-1,-,CASNGGGAIYNEQFF,TGTGCCAGCAACGGGGGAGGGGCGATCTACAATGAGCAGTTCTTC